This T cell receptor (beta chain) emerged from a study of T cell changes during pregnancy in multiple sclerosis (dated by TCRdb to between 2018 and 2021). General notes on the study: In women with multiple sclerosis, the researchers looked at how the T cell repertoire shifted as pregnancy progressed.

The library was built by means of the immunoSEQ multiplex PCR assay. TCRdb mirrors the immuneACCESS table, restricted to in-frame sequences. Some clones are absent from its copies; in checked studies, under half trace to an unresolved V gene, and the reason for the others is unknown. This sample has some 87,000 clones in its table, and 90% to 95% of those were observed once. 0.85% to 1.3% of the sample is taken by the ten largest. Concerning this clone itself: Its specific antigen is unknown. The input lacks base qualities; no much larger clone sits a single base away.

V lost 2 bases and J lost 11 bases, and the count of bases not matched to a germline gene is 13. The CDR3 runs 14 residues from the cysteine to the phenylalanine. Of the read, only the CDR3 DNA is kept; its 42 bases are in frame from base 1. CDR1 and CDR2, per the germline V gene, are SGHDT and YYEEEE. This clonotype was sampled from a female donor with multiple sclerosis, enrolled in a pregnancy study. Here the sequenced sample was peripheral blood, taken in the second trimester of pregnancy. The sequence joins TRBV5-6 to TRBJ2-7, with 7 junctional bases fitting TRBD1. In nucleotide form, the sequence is TGTGCCAGCAGCTTACAGACAGGGATCCCGGAGAAGTACTTC. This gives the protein CASSLQTGIPEKYF.